Listed here are 19 T cell receptor beta chains from one sample, sequenced in a study of beta chain features in type 1 diabetes. Sequenced material consisted of expressed TCRB transcripts (all of the isolated RNA was reverse transcribed). TCRdb's table, derived via immunoSEQ multiplex PCR, lists solely in-frame clones and lacks some. Among 300,000 to 450,000 clones listed, 15% to 20% were seen once. The sample was naive CD4+ T cells from blood. The receptor source for this set is a woman younger than 35 in good health.

This clone has a handful of counts. The V and J genes are TRBV5-1 and TRBJ2-2, with 8 positions matching TRBD1. This CDR3 spans 15 amino acids. With 4 bases clipped from V and 4 bases from J, the junction kept 6 bases outside the gene matches. CDR1 SGHRS and CDR2 YFSETQ come from the germline V gene. The DNA for the CDR3 is TGCGCCAGCAGCAAGACAGGGGAGGTCACCGGGGAGCTGTTTTTT. Translation: CASSKTGEVTGELFF.

The chain combines TRBV5-1 with TRBJ2-2; D is undetermined. The germline gives CDR1 SGHRS, CDR2 YFSETQ. The CDR3 totals 12 residues. V lost 3 bases, J lost 11 bases, and 11 bases lay in between. In DNA, the CDR3 is TGCGCCAGCAGCTCCGAGAGGAGAGAGCTGTTTTTT. Amino acids: CASSSERRELFF.

This clone was detected a few times. This chain joins TRBV5-4 and TRBJ1-1; D unclear. The CDR3 length is 14 residues. Deletions cut 0 bases from V and 1 base from J, with 7 bases between. Germline V gene data show CDR1 as SGHNT and CDR2 as YYREEE (reference sequence). CDR3 nucleotides: TGTGCCAGCAGCTTGGGCGGTAGGAACACTGAAGCTTTCTTT. Translation gives CASSLGGRNTEAFF. The whole variable domain, filled in from reference TRBV5-4 and TRBJ1-1, reads ETGVTQSPTHLIKTRGQQVTLRCSSQSGHNTVSWYQQALGQGPQFIFQYYREEENGRGNFPPRFSGLQFPNYSSELNVNALELDDSALYLCASSLGGRNTEAFFGQGTRLTVV.

This clone appeared a few times. V and J are TRBV18 and TRBJ1-2; 7 bases map to TRBD1. CDR3 length equals 14 residues. The junction had 8 bases not matched to a gene; V was cut back by 0 bases and J by 10 bases. Germline V CDR1 and CDR2: KGHSH, LQKENI. CDR3 region: CASSPPGTDWHYTF. CDR3 nucleotide sequence: TGTGCCAGCTCACCACCCGGGACAGACTGGCACTACACCTTC.

The chain is built from TRBV30 and TRBJ2-7; maybe TRBD2 (6 bases). V was cut by 5 bases and J by 1 base, with 9 bases left in between. Germline loops: CDR1 GTSNPN, CDR2 SVGIG (reference sequence). The CDR3 is made up of 12 amino acids. This CDR3 is CAWGTSSYEQYF. Written as DNA, the CDR3 is TGTGCCTGGGGGACTTCTTCCTACGAGCAGTACTTC.

This chain joins TRBV7-9 and TRBJ2-1, with TRBD2 as a possible D gene (6 bases). Per germline, CDR1 SEHNR and CDR2 FQNEAQ (reference sequence). The CDR3 length is 13 residues. V shed 11 bases and J shed 5 bases, with 16 bases lying between them. CDR3 amino acids: CASKGGNDNEQFF. CDR3 DNA sequence: TGTGCCTCAAAGGGCGGGAACGACAATGAGCAGTTCTTC.

The table lists this clone with a few counts. DNA of the CDR3: TGTGCCAGCAGCTTGGGACAGATAAGCACAGATACGCAGTATTTT. Amino acid sequence: CASSLGQISTDTQYF. This chain uses TRBV5-4 with TRBJ2-3, with D possibly matching TRBD1 (5 bases). The CDR3 has 15 amino acids. The V and J ends lost 0 bases and 0 bases respectively, with 8 bases between them. Germline V gene sequence: CDR1 SGHNT, CDR2 YYREEE (reference sequence). The full variable domain, completed using reference TRBV5-4 and TRBJ2-3, is ETGVTQSPTHLIKTRGQQVTLRCSSQSGHNTVSWYQQALGQGPQFIFQYYREEENGRGNFPPRFSGLQFPNYSSELNVNALELDDSALYLCASSLGQISTDTQYFGPGTRLTVL.

The CDR3 reads CASGPRGGSTDEQFF. CDR3 in DNA: TGTGCTAGTGGTCCACGGGGAGGGAGTACCGATGAGCAGTTCTTC. V is TRBV12-5 and J is TRBJ2-1, with 7 bases that match TRBD2. The CDR3 has 15 amino acids. The V and J ends lost 5 bases and 8 bases, in that order; junction bases with no gene match: 12. Germline V gives CDR1 LGHNT, CDR2 FRNRAP.

This sequence joins TRBV29-1 and TRBJ2-7; 9 bases are shared with TRBD1. Germline lookup yields CDR1 SQVTM and CDR2 ANQGSEA. The CDR3 is made up of 11 amino acids. With 7 bases clipped from V and 5 bases from J, the junction kept 3 bases outside the gene matches. In DNA, the CDR3 is TGCAGCGCCAGGACAGGGGACGAGCAGTACTTC. Amino acid sequence: CSARTGDEQYF.

The chain is built from TRBV5-1 and TRBJ2-5, with 13 nucleotides matching TRBD2. Germline V gene lookup returns CDR1 SGHRS and CDR2 YFSETQ. The CDR3 totals 17 residues. V dropped 5 bases and J dropped 4; count of bases not matched to a gene: 11. The CDR3 protein is CASSATSGRASGETQYF. The CDR3 DNA sequence: TGCGCCAGCAGTGCAACTAGCGGGAGGGCCTCGGGAGAGACCCAGTACTTC.

This clone was picked up a small number of times. This rearrangement joins TRBV25-1 to TRBJ1-2, with a tentative D call TRBD1 (6 bases). Germline V CDR1 and CDR2: MGHDK, SYGVNS. Trimming left V 6 bases short and J 3 bases short, with 8 bases between. The CDR3 is 12 residues long. The CDR3 protein is CASSPGDYGYTF. The CDR3, as DNA: TGTGCCAGCAGCCCAGGGGACTATGGCTACACCTTC.

This chain links TRBV9 with TRBJ1-1; 8 nucleotides agree with TRBD1. The CDR3 length is 15 residues. Germline assignment: CDR1 SGDLS and CDR2 YYNGEE. V lost 4 bases, J lost 1 base, and 6 bases stayed unmatched. CDR3 DNA: TGTGCCAGCAGCCCAAGACAGGGGTCGAACACTGAAGCTTTCTTT. Translation gives CASSPRQGSNTEAFF.

This clone has a handful of counts. The DNA of the CDR3 is TGCAGCGTTGAAGGGGAGAAAGAGAGGTGCTTCTTT. Protein: CSVEGEKERCFF. This chain connects TRBV29-1 to TRBJ1-1; no clear D. Per germline, CDR1 SQVTM and CDR2 ANQGSEA. This CDR3 spans 12 amino acids. Trimming left V 1 base short and J 14 bases short, with 17 bases between.

This clone was seen more than once but under ten times. The chain links TRBV7-9 to TRBJ1-2, with 7 bases lining up with TRBD1. The CDR3 runs to 15 residues. The ends lost 5 bases at V and 2 bases at J; junction bases unmatched: 8. The germline gives CDR1 SEHNR, CDR2 FQNEAQ (reference sequence). DNA of the CDR3: TGTGCCAGCAGCCTTTATGACAGGGAGAACTATGGCTACACCTTC. Translation: CASSLYDRENYGYTF.

The table lists this clone with a few counts. The rearrangement uses TRBV10-3 and TRBJ2-1, with TRBD2 matching 11 bases. Germline V CDR1 and CDR2: ENHRY, SYGVKD. Unmatched junction bases numbered 9, after V lost 2 bases and J lost 3 bases. The CDR3 length is 18 residues. The CDR3 nucleotides are TGTGCCATCAGTGAGCCAGGCACGACTAGCGGGGTCTACAATGAGCAGTTCTTC. This sequence encodes CAISEPGTTSGVYNEQFF.

Notes on this clone: The sample has other DNA sequences that encode this CDR3 too. The J gene is TRBJ2-7, the V gene TRBV18; no firm D call. CDR1 and CDR2 (germline): KGHSH, LQKENI. V was trimmed by 0 bases and J by 1 base, leaving 7 bases between them. The CDR3 is 14 residues long. The CDR3 protein is CASSPPSGSYEQYF. CDR3 in DNA: TGTGCCAGCTCACCACCGAGTGGTTCCTACGAGCAGTACTTC.

This clone was counted only a few times. The chain links TRBV9 to TRBJ2-3; TRBD2 agrees at 8 bases. Germline V CDR1 and CDR2: SGDLS, YYNGEE. This CDR3 is built from 17 residues. V lost 0 bases, J lost 6 bases, and 12 bases stayed unmatched. CDR3 protein: CASSVAPTGGGDDTQYF. The CDR3, as DNA: TGTGCCAGCAGCGTAGCCCCCACCGGGGGGGGTGATGATACGCAGTATTTT.

Only a few counts were recorded for this clone. The chain joins TRBV30 to TRBJ2-7, with 8 positions matching TRBD1. Per the germline V gene, CDR1 is GTSNPN and CDR2 is SVGIG (reference sequence). Losses at the gene ends were 1 base for V and 7 bases for J; bases not matched to a gene: 6. The CDR3 has 13 amino acids. The CDR3 protein is CAWSDQGAGEQYF. The CDR3 coding sequence is TGTGCCTGGAGTGATCAGGGGGCAGGAGAGCAGTACTTC.

This clone was seen a few times. This chain uses TRBV30 with TRBJ2-1; 12 bases line up with TRBD2. J was trimmed by 2 bases and V by 7 bases; bases with no gene match: 3. CDR1 is GTSNPN, CDR2 SVGIG, per germline (reference sequence). The CDR3 spans 14 residues. CDR3 bases: TGTGCCTTTAGGACTAGCGGGGCCTACAATGAGCAGTTCTTC. Protein sequence: CAFRTSGAYNEQFF.